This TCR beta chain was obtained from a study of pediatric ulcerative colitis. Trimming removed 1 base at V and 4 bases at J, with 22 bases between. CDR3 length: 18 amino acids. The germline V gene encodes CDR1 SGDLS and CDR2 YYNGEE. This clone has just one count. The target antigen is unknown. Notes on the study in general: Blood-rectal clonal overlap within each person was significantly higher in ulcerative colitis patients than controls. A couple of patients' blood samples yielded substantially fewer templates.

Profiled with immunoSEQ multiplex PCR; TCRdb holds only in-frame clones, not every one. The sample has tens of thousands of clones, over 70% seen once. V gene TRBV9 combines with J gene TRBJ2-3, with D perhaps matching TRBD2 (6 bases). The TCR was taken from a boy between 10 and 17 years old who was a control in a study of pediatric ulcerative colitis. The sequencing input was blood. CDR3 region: CASSVYPVLAASADTQYF. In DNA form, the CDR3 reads TGTGCCAGCAGCGTATACCCCGTACTAGCAGCATCCGCAGATACGCAGTATTTT.